This T cell receptor (beta chain) was profiled in a study of T cells in Graves' hyperthyroidism and ophthalmopathy. It was at first hyperthyroidism diagnosis, before any ophthalmopathy symptoms, that the blood sample was taken. Isolation of PBMCs was performed on around 10 ml fresh peripheral blood. This clonotype has at least ten counts. What it binds is unknown. General observations from the study: Ophthalmopathy cases were set apart from stable hyperthyroidism by a 13 V-J model.

The germline gives CDR1 MNHNS, CDR2 SASEGT. The ends were cut back, 4 bases at V and 8 bases at J, with 12 bases in the middle. This CDR3 contains 13 residues. Researchers amplified the TCR beta CDR3 regions from RNA transcripts. TCR CDR3 regions were first amplified by RT-PCR with HTBI primers. TCRdb processed the multiplex PCR reads anew with MiXCR; each CDR3 protein has one entry. The data show 370,000 or so distinct CDR3 sequences, around a sixth seen once. The sequencing sample was made of blood. This sequence originates from a woman between 18 and 30 years old with Graves' hyperthyroidism that later progressed to Graves' ophthalmopathy. The rearrangement joins TRBV6-1 to TRBJ2-4; D is possibly TRBD1 or TRBD2 (6 bases each). The CDR3, as DNA: TGTGCCAGCAGTGGTCAGGAGGGGGACATTCAGTACTTC. Protein product: CASSGQEGDIQYF.